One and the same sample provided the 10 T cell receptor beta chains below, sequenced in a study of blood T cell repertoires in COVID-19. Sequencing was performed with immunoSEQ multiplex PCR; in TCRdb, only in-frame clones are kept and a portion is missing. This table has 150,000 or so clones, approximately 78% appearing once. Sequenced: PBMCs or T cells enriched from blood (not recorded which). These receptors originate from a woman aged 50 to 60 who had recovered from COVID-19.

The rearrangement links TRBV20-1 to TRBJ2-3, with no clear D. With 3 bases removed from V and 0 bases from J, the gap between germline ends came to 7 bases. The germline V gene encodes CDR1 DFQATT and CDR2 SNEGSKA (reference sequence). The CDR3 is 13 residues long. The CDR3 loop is CSASWPSTDTQYF. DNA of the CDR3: TGCAGTGCTAGTTGGCCTAGCACAGATACGCAGTATTTT.

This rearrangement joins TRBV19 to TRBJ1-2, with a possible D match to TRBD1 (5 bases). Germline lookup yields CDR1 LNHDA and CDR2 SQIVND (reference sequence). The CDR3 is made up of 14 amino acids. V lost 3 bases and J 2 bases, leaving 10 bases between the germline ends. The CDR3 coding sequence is TGTGCCAGTAGTATCAGGGTTTGGAACTATGGCTACACCTTC. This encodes CASSIRVWNYGYTF. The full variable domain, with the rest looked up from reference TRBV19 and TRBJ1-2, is DGGITQSPKYLFRKEGQNVTLSCEQNLNHDAMYWYRQDPGQGLRLIYYSQIVNDFQKGDIAEGYSVSREKKESFPLTVTSAQKNPTAFYLCASSIRVWNYGYTFGSGTRLTVV.

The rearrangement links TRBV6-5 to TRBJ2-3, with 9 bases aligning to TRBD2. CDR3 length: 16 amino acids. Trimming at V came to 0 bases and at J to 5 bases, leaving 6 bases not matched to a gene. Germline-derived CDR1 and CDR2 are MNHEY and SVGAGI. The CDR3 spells CASSYSTSGWKDTQYF. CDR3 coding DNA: TGTGCCAGCAGTTACTCGACTAGCGGTTGGAAAGATACGCAGTATTTT.

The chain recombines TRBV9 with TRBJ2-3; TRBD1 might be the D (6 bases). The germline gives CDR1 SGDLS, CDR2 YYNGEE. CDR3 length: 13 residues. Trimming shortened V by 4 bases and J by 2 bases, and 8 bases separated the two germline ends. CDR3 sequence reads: CASSPGATDTQYF. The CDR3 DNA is TGTGCCAGCAGCCCAGGGGCCACAGATACGCAGTATTTT.

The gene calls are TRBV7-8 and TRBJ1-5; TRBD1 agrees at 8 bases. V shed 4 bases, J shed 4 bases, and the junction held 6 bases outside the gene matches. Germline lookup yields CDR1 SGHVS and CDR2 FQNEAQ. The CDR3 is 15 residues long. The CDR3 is CASSYTRTGNQPQHF. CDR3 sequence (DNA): TGTGCCAGCAGCTACACCCGGACAGGGAATCAGCCCCAGCATTTT.

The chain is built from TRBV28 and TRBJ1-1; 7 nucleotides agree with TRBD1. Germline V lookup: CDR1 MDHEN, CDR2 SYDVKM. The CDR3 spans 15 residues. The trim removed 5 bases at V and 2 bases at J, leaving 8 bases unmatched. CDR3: CASSPYRGGNTEAFF. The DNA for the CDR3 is TGTGCCAGCAGTCCCTACAGGGGAGGCAACACTGAAGCTTTCTTT.

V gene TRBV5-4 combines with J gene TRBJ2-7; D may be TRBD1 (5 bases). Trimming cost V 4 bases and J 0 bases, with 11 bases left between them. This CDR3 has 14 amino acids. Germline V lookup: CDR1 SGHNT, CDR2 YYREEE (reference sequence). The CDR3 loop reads CASSTGSSSYEQYF. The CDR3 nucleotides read TGTGCCAGCAGCACAGGCAGCAGCTCCTACGAGCAGTACTTC.

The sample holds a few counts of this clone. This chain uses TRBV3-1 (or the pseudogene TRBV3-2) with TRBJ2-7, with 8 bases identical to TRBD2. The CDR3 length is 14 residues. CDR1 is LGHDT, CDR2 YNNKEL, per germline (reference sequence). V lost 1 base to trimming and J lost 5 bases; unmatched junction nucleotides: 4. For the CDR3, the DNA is TGTGCCAGCAGCCAAGCAAGCGGGGGACACGAGCAGTACTTC. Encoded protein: CASSQASGGHEQYF.

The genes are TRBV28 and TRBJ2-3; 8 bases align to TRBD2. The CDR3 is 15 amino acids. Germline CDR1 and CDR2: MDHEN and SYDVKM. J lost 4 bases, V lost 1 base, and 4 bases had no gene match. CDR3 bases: TGTGCCAGCAGTTTATATAGCGGGGAATCAGATACGCAGTATTTT. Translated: CASSLYSGESDTQYF.

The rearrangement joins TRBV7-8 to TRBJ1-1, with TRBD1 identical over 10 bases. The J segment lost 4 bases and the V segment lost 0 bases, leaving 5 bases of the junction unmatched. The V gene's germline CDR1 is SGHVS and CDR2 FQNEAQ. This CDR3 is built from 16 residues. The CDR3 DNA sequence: TGTGCCAGCAGCTTAGCCCGACAGGGGGCGGGCACTGAAGCTTTCTTT. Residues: CASSLARQGAGTEAFF. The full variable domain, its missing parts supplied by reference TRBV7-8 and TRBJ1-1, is GAGVSQSPRYKVAKRGQDVALRCDPISGHVSLFWYQQALGQGPEFLTYFQNEAQLDKSGLPSDRFFAERPEGSVSTLKIQRTQQEDSAVYLCASSLARQGAGTEAFFGQGTRLTVV.